These 29 T cell receptor beta chains originate from one sample sequenced in a study of cytomegalovirus exposure and HLA in healthy donors. PCR amplification relied on 60 Vbeta primers (plus 13 Jbeta primers). Method: immunoSEQ multiplex PCR; TCRdb's copy keeps in-frame clones and lacks some. The sample lists roughly 100,000 clones; 74% were seen once. Material: PBMCs. The receptor source for this set is a man between 50 and 59 years old in good health and CMV-seropositive.

This rearrangement joins TRBV19 to TRBJ2-5; TRBD1 aligns across 9 bases. The V and J ends lost 5 bases and 5 bases, in that order; junction bases with no gene match: 9. Germline V lookup: CDR1 LNHDA, CDR2 SQIVND (reference sequence). The CDR3 loop spans 15 amino acids. CDR3 DNA: TGTGCCAGTAGTCCACGGACAGGGGCGAGGGAGACCCAGTACTTC. Translating gives CASSPRTGARETQYF. Full variable domain (outside the CDR3, taken from reference TRBV19 and TRBJ2-5): DGGITQSPKYLFRKEGQNVTLSCEQNLNHDAMYWYRQDPGQGLRLIYYSQIVNDFQKGDIAEGYSVSREKKESFPLTVTSAQKNPTAFYLCASSPRTGARETQYFGPGTRLLVL.

The gene calls are TRBV4-1 and TRBJ2-3, with 9 bases aligning to TRBD2. The CDR3 is 16 amino acids. Unmatched junction bases numbered 8, after V lost 4 bases and J lost 3 bases. Germline V CDR1 and CDR2: MGHRA, YSYEKL. The CDR3 protein is CASSRGLARATDTQYF. In nucleotides, the CDR3 is TGCGCCAGCAGCCGAGGACTAGCGCGGGCGACAGATACGCAGTATTTT.

This chain joins TRBV5-6 and TRBJ2-5; 8 bases match TRBD2. With the DNA end fitting TRBJ2-7 better, the J assignment may be wrong. The CDR3 sequence is 15 residues long. CDR1 and CDR2 (germline): SGHDT, YYEEEE. CDR3 DNA sequence: TGTGCCAGCAGCTTGTACGCGGGGGGAACCTACGAGCAGTACTTC. Translation: CASSLYAGGTYEQYF.

This chain links TRBV2 with TRBJ2-3, with 9 bases matching TRBD2. Germline V lookup: CDR1 SNHLY, CDR2 FYNNEI. The J segment lost 3 bases and the V segment lost 6 bases, leaving 10 bases of the junction unmatched. The CDR3 runs 16 residues. The CDR3 spells CASRKLSGSGTDTQYF. The CDR3 nucleotides are TGTGCCAGCAGAAAACTTAGCGGGAGTGGGACAGATACGCAGTATTTT.

This chain links TRBV10-3 with TRBJ2-4, with D perhaps matching TRBD2 (5 bases). The V gene lost 2 bases and the J gene lost 0 bases, with 11 bases spanning the gap. CDR1 is ENHRY, CDR2 SYGVKD, per germline. The CDR3 length is 16 residues. The CDR3 DNA follows: TGTGCCATCAGTGAGAGCGTCGGACTAGCCAAAAACATTCAGTACTTC. Residues: CAISESVGLAKNIQYF.

V gene TRBV5-6 combines with J gene TRBJ1-1; the D is unclear. Trimming took off 1 base at V and 3 bases at J, with 4 bases between the two ends. CDR1 is SGHDT, CDR2 YYEEEE, per germline. This CDR3 is built from 12 residues. As DNA, the CDR3 is TGTGCCAGCAGCTTGCGGTACACTGAAGCTTTCTTT. It translates to CASSLRYTEAFF. The complete variable domain, with remaining parts taken from reference TRBV5-6 and TRBJ1-1, reads DAGVTQSPTHLIKTRGQQVTLRCSPKSGHDTVSWYQQALGQGPQFIFQYYEEEERQRGNFPDRFSGHQFPNYSSELNVNALLLGDSALYLCASSLRYTEAFFGQGTRLTVV.

The chain couples TRBV19 to TRBJ2-4; the match to TRBD1 covers 10 bases. The J segment lost 7 bases and the V segment lost 6 bases, leaving 9 bases of the junction unmatched. This CDR3 spans 15 amino acids. Germline lookup yields CDR1 LNHDA and CDR2 SQIVND (reference sequence). CDR3 in DNA: TGTGCCAGTAGGAGACAGGGGGCCACTTCTAACATTCAGTACTTC. Amino acid sequence: CASRRQGATSNIQYF.

This clone has only one observation. J is TRBJ2-3 and V is TRBV5-4; 8 bases match TRBD1. The junction had 5 bases not matched to a gene; V was cut back by 5 bases and J by 0 bases. CDR1 SGHNT and CDR2 YYREEE come from the germline V gene (reference sequence). The CDR3 contains 15 residues. CDR3 DNA: TGTGCCAGCAGGGATTGGACAGGGAGCACAGATACGCAGTATTTT. Protein product: CASRDWTGSTDTQYF. Complete variable domain (other parts from reference TRBV5-4 and TRBJ2-3): ETGVTQSPTHLIKTRGQQVTLRCSSQSGHNTVSWYQQALGQGPQFIFQYYREEENGRGNFPPRFSGLQFPNYSSELNVNALELDDSALYLCASRDWTGSTDTQYFGPGTRLTVL.

In its sample, this clone was seen once. The gene calls are TRBV5-1 and TRBJ1-1; weak D call: TRBD1 (5 bases). The CDR3 is made up of 15 amino acids. Germline lookup yields CDR1 SGHRS and CDR2 YFSETQ. The V end was cut by 4 bases, the J end by 7 bases, with 20 bases between. The CDR3 DNA sequence: TGCGCCAGCAGCCCGAGAGGGGCGGGAAGAGGTGAAGCTTTCTTT. Its protein product is CASSPRGAGRGEAFF.

The CDR3 loop is CASSEGRPGTSGSSYNEQFF. The DNA of the CDR3 is TGTGCCAGCAGTGAAGGTCGGCCCGGGACTAGCGGGAGCTCCTACAATGAGCAGTTCTTC. The chain combines TRBV2 with TRBJ2-1; 14 positions match TRBD2. J was trimmed by 0 bases and V by 1 base; bases with no gene match: 8. Germline assignment: CDR1 SNHLY and CDR2 FYNNEI. The CDR3 totals 20 residues.

The genes are TRBV6-1 and TRBJ1-1; 7 positions agree with TRBD1. CDR1 and CDR2 from the germline V gene are MNHNS and SASEGT. Trimming took 1 base from V and 0 from J; bases not matched to a gene: 11. The CDR3 loop spans 18 amino acids. The CDR3 region has the DNA TGTGCCAGCAGTGAAGTCACCGGGACAGACTACATGAACACTGAAGCTTTCTTT. The encoded protein is CASSEVTGTDYMNTEAFF.

This chain joins TRBV4-2 and TRBJ2-5, with 9 bases fitting TRBD1. CDR1 LGHNA and CDR2 YNFKEQ come from the germline V gene. The CDR3 covers 16 residues. V gave up 0 bases and J gave up 5 bases; unmatched junction bases: 7. CDR3 residues: CASSQEFRDRAETQYF. CDR3 sequence (DNA): TGTGCCAGCAGCCAAGAGTTCCGGGACAGGGCGGAGACCCAGTACTTC.

CDR3 nucleotide sequence: TGTGCCAGCAGCTTAGACGCGGGCAGCACAGATACGCAGTATTTT. This sequence encodes CASSLDAGSTDTQYF. The V and J genes are TRBV11-3 and TRBJ2-3, with a tentative D call TRBD2 (5 bases). CDR3 length equals 15 residues. CDR1 and CDR2 from the germline V gene are SGHNT and YENEEA. Trimming removed 0 bases from V and 0 bases from J, with 7 bases in between. The variable domain in full, completed from reference TRBV11-3 and TRBJ2-3, reads EAGVVQSPRYKIIEKKQPVAFWCNPISGHNTLYWYLQNLGQGPELLIRYENEEAVDDSQLPKDRFSAERLKGVDSTLKIQPAELGDSAVYLCASSLDAGSTDTQYFGPGTRLTVL.

As concerns this clone: A read error may produce the germline difference seen at one junction end. The chain joins TRBV7-3 to TRBJ2-2, with TRBD1 as a possible D gene (5 bases). The CDR3 runs 12 residues. CDR1 is SGHTA and CDR2 is FQGTGA in the germline V gene. CDR3 in amino acids: CVSSRVAGELFF. Written as DNA, the CDR3 is TGTGTCAGCTCCAGGGTGGCCGGGGAGCTGTTTTTT.

This clone was counted only a few times. The chain is built from TRBV2 and TRBJ1-2, with a possible D match to TRBD1 (5 bases). In germline, CDR1 is SNHLY, CDR2 FYNNEI. The V end was cut by 2 bases, the J end by 5 bases, with 18 bases between. The CDR3 covers 16 residues. The CDR3 reads CASSEKQPGREYGYTF. As DNA, the CDR3 is TGTGCCAGCAGTGAAAAGCAGCCAGGGAGGGAATATGGCTACACCTTC.

The rearrangement joins TRBV19 to TRBJ1-1; 7 nucleotides match TRBD1. Germline CDR1 and CDR2: LNHDA and SQIVND (reference sequence). Trimming removed 2 bases from V and 1 base from J; junction bases left unmatched: 4. CDR3 length equals 15 residues. The CDR3 loop is CASSIRGLRNTEAFF. CDR3 DNA sequence: TGTGCCAGTAGTATAAGGGGGCTCCGGAACACTGAAGCTTTCTTT.

V usage is TRBV11-2 and J usage is TRBJ2-7; no clear D. In germline, CDR1 is SGHAT, CDR2 FQNNGV. V gave up 5 bases and J gave up 7 bases, with 15 bases separating them. This CDR3 has 13 residues. CDR3 sequence reads: CASSLHLTGEQYF. In DNA form, the CDR3 reads TGTGCCAGCAGCCTCCACCTGACTGGGGAGCAGTACTTC.

This clone was counted between two and nine times. V usage is TRBV2 and J usage is TRBJ2-1; the match to TRBD2 covers 15 bases. There are 16 residues in the CDR3. Germline V gene data show CDR1 as SNHLY and CDR2 as FYNNEI. The V and J ends lost 6 bases and 4 bases, in that order; junction bases with no gene match: 4. CDR3 in DNA: TGTGCCAGCAGAAGAGGACTAGCGGGAGGGTACAATGAGCAGTTCTTC. Protein sequence: CASRRGLAGGYNEQFF. Filled out from reference TRBV2 and TRBJ2-1, the complete variable domain reads EPEVTQTPSHQVTQMGQEVILRCVPISNHLYFYWYRQILGQKVEFLVSFYNNEISEKSEIFDDQFSVERPDGSNFTLKIRSTKLEDSAMYFCASRRGLAGGYNEQFFGPGTRLTVL.

The chain recombines TRBV19 with TRBJ1-1; maybe TRBD1 (6 bases). Trimming removed 8 bases from V and 6 bases from J, with 19 bases in between. This CDR3 spans 14 amino acids. From germline, CDR1 is LNHDA and CDR2 SQIVND (reference sequence). CDR3 DNA: TGTGCCAGTGGCAGACGCCAGGGACACGCTGAAGCTTTCTTT. It translates to CASGRRQGHAEAFF.

The chain uses TRBV6-1 and TRBJ1-2, with D perhaps TRBD1 (6 bases). V was trimmed by 2 bases and J by 2 bases, leaving 12 bases between them. This CDR3 spans 15 amino acids. Germline lookup yields CDR1 MNHNS and CDR2 SASEGT. DNA of the CDR3: TGTGCCAGCAGTGAAAGACAGGCCCTGAACTATGGCTACACCTTC. It translates to CASSERQALNYGYTF.

The genes are TRBV5-6 and TRBJ2-7; possible D gene TRBD2, 5 bases. The germline V and J ends were trimmed by 9 bases and 3 bases, with 16 bases remaining between them. This CDR3 is built from 13 residues. Germline V lookup: CDR1 SGHDT, CDR2 YYEEEE. The CDR3, as DNA: TGTGCCACCGTGAAGCGGAGACTCTACGAGCAGTACTTC. As protein: CATVKRRLYEQYF.

The V and J genes are TRBV18 and TRBJ2-3; D is undetermined. The V end lost 3 bases, the J end lost 6 bases, and 16 bases lay between the germline ends. Looked up from germline, CDR1 is KGHSH and CDR2 is LQKENI. The CDR3 runs to 15 residues. The DNA of the CDR3 is TGTGCCAGCTCACCGACCCACGGGTCTCCGGATACGCAGTATTTT. It specifies CASSPTHGSPDTQYF.

V and J are TRBV5-1 and TRBJ2-3; TRBD2 aligns across 11 bases. This CDR3 has 14 residues. The J segment lost 6 bases and the V segment lost 4 bases, leaving 4 bases of the junction unmatched. The germline CDR1 and CDR2 sequences are SGHRS and YFSETQ. For the CDR3, the DNA is TGCGCCAGCAGCCCTAGCGGGGGGTCCGATACGCAGTATTTT. This sequence encodes CASSPSGGSDTQYF.

J is TRBJ2-5 and V is TRBV2; D is undetermined. The CDR3 runs to 13 residues. V shed 2 bases and J shed 5 bases, with 9 bases lying between them. In germline, CDR1 is SNHLY, CDR2 FYNNEI. CDR3 coding DNA: TGTGCCAGCAGTGAAATTAGTCGGGAGACCCAGTACTTC. Translation gives CASSEISRETQYF.

The chain recombines TRBV4-1 with TRBJ2-1, with 10 bases matching TRBD2. CDR1 and CDR2 from the germline V gene are MGHRA and YSYEKL. The CDR3 sequence is 16 residues long. V lost 1 base to trimming and J lost 8 bases; unmatched junction nucleotides: 8. The CDR3 DNA sequence: TGCGCCAGCAGCCAAGGTAGGGCTAGCGGGAGTTATGAGCAGTTCTTC. This translates into CASSQGRASGSYEQFF.

This chain links TRBV5-1 with TRBJ2-7, with D tentatively TRBD1 (6 bases). V lost 0 bases to trimming and J lost 3 bases, with 13 bases between them. The CDR3 has 15 amino acids. Looked up from germline, CDR1 is SGHRS and CDR2 is YFSETQ. In DNA, the CDR3 is TGCGCCAGCAGCTTGGATGGGACATACCACTACGAGCAGTACTTC. Encoded protein: CASSLDGTYHYEQYF.

The rearrangement links TRBV13 to TRBJ2-5, with D unclear. The germline V and J ends were trimmed by 5 bases and 5 bases, with 9 bases remaining between them. Per germline, CDR1 PRHDT and CDR2 FYEKMQ (reference sequence). CDR3 size: 12 residues. CDR3 sequence reads: CASSALGETQYF. The CDR3, as DNA: TGTGCCAGCAGCGCCCTGGGCGAGACCCAGTACTTC.

The J gene is TRBJ2-3, the V gene TRBV5-1, with a weak D call TRBD1 (6 bases). Trimming took off 5 bases at V and 11 bases at J, with 18 bases between the two ends. CDR1 SGHRS and CDR2 YFSETQ come from the germline V gene. CDR3 length: 13 residues. The CDR3 DNA reads TGCGCCAGCAGTATCGAACAGGGCTTAGGGCAGTATTTT. Amino acids: CASSIEQGLGQYF.

The chain couples TRBV12-5 to TRBJ2-4; D remains unclear. Germline-derived CDR1 and CDR2 are LGHNT and FRNRAP. The CDR3 runs to 14 residues. Trimming took 5 bases from V and 8 from J, leaving 16 bases between them. The CDR3, as DNA: TGTGCTAGTGGTCCGCCGGGTCCGGTAGACATTCAGTACTTC. Translated: CASGPPGPVDIQYF.